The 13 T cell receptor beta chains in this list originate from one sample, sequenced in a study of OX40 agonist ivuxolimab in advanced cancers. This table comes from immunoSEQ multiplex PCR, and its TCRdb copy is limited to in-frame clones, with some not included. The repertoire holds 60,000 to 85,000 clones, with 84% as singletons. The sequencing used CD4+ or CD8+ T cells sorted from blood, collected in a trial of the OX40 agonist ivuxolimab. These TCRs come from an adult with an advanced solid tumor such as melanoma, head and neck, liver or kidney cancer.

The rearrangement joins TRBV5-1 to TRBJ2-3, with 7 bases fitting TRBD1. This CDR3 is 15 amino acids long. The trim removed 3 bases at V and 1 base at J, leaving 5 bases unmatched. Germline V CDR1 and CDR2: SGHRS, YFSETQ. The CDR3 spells CASSYSGTGTDTQYF. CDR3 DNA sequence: TGCGCCAGCAGCTACTCGGGGACAGGCACAGATACGCAGTATTTT.

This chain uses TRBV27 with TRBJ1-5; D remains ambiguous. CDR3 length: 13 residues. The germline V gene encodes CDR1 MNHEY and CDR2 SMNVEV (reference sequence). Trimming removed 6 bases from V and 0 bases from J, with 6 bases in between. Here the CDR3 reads CASRIYSNQPQHF. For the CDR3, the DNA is TGTGCCAGCAGGATTTATAGCAATCAGCCCCAGCATTTT.

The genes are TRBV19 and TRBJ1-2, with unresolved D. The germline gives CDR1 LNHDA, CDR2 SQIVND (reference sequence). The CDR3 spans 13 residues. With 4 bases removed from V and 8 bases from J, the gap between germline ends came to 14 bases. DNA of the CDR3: TGTGCCAGTAGTACGCGGGGAGGACGAGGCTACACCTTC. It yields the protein CASSTRGGRGYTF.

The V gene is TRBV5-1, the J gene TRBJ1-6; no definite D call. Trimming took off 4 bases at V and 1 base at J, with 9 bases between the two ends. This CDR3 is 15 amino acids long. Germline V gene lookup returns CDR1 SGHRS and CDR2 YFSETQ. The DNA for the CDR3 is TGCGCCAGCAGCAAAAGGGTTTCCTATAATTCACCCCTCCACTTT. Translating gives CASSKRVSYNSPLHF.

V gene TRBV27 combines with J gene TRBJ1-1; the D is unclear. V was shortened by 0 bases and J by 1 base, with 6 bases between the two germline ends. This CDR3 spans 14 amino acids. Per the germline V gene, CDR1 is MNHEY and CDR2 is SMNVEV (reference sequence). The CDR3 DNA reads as TGTGCCAGCAGTTTATCGGCCGCGAACACTGAAGCTTTCTTT. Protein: CASSLSAANTEAFF.

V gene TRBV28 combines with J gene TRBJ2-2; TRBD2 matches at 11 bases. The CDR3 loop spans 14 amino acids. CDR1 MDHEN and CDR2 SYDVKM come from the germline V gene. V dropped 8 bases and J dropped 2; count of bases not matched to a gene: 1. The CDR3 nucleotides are TGTGCCAGCGGGACTAGCGGAAACACCGGGGAGCTGTTTTTT. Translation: CASGTSGNTGELFF.

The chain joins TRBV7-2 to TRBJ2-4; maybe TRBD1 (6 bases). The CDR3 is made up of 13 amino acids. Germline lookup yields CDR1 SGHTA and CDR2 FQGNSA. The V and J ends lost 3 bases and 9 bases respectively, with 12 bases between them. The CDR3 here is CASSFWGQGIQYF. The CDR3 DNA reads TGTGCCAGCAGCTTTTGGGGGCAGGGCATTCAGTACTTC. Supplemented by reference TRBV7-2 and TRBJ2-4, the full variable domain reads GAGVSQSPSNKVTEKGKDVELRCDPISGHTALYWYRQSLGQGLEFLIYFQGNSAPDKSGLPSDRFSAERTGGSVSTLTIQRTQQEDSAVYLCASSFWGQGIQYFGAGTRLSVL.

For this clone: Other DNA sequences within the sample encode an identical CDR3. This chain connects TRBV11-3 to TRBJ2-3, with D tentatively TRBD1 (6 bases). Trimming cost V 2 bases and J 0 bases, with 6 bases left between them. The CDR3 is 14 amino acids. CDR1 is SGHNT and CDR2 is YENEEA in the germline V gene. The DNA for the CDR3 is TGTGCCAGCAGCTTAACAGGGAGCACAGATACGCAGTATTTT. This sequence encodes CASSLTGSTDTQYF.

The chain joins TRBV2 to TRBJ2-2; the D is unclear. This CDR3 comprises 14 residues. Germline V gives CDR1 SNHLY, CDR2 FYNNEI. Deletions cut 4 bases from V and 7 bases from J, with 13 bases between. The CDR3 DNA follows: TGTGCCAGCAGTGGGAATAGCAGAGACGGGGAGCTGTTTTTT. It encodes CASSGNSRDGELFF.

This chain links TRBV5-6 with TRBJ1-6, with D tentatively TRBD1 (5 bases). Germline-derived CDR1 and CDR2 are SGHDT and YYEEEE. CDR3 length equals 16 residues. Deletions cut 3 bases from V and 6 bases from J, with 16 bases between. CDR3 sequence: CASSSAGQGTNSPLHF. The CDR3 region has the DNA TGTGCCAGCAGCTCGGCCGGTCAGGGAACTAATTCACCCCTCCACTTT.

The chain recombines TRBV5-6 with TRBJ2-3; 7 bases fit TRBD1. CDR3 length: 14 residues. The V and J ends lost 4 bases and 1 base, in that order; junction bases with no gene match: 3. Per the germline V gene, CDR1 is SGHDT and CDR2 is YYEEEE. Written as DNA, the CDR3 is TGTGCCAGCAGCCACGGACAGGGCACAGATACGCAGTATTTT. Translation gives CASSHGQGTDTQYF.

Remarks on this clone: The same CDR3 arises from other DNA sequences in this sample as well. Written as DNA, the CDR3 is TGTGCCAGCAGTTTATTTGGTCAGCCCCAGCATTTT. This sequence encodes CASSLFGQPQHF. The genes are TRBV28 and TRBJ1-5; D gene uncertain. The CDR3 length is 12 residues. V was trimmed by 1 base and J by 6 bases, leaving 4 bases between them. Germline CDR1 reads MDHEN; CDR2 reads SYDVKM.

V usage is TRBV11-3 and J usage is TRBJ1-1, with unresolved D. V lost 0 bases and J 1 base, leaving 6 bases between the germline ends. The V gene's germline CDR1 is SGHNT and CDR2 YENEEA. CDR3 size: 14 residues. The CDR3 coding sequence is TGTGCCAGCAGCTTAGATTTAGGGAACACTGAAGCTTTCTTT. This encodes CASSLDLGNTEAFF.